This T cell receptor beta chain appears in the sequencing data of a study of neurological immune-mediated disorders. Over 160 million TCR-beta sequences from 15-18 subjects came out of each sequencing run. TCRdb re-called the 5' RACE reads through MiXCR, storing one row per CDR3 protein. The data contain about 120,000 distinct CDR3 sequences, roughly 3.1% of them singletons. Findings and caveats of the study: Patients with HTLV-1-associated myelopathy had the highest level of TCR clonal expansion, whereas patients with multiple sclerosis had the lowest level, falling beneath the level found in healthy controls. Because no CDR3 amino acid sequences were shared across subjects by expanded clones, private repertoires were suggested in all groups.

This clonotype was recorded at least ten times. What it binds is not known. The clonotype was recovered from a woman between 25 and 40 years old with multiple sclerosis. Sequences were obtained from PBMCs.

The CDR3 here is CATSRDQGNYGYTF. CDR3 DNA sequence: TGTGCCACCAGCAGAGATCAGGGGAACTATGGCTACACCTTC. The V and J genes are TRBV15 and TRBJ1-2; D may be TRBD1 (6 bases). From germline, CDR1 is LNHNV and CDR2 YYDKDF (reference sequence). The ends were cut back, 0 bases at V and 2 bases at J, with 7 bases in the middle. This CDR3 has 14 residues.